Below, 12 T cell receptor beta chains from the same sample are listed, as sequenced in a study of control samples from healthy donors and cancer patients. Libraries were prepared by immunoSEQ multiplex PCR; TCRdb keeps only in-frame clonotypes and omits some of them. Among approximately 84,000 clones, roughly 78% were seen once, and the ten largest hold about 10%. The sequenced sample was blood. These receptors all come from an older woman in good health.

V and J are TRBV14 and TRBJ2-3; 12 bases are a match to TRBD2. Germline-derived CDR1 and CDR2 are SGHDN and FVKESK. The CDR3 is made up of 17 amino acids. The J segment lost 7 bases and the V segment lost 2 bases, leaving 10 bases of the junction unmatched. The CDR3 region has the DNA TGTGCCAGCAGCCAACCCAATCTAGCGGGAGGGCCTTATACGCAGTATTTT. It translates to CASSQPNLAGGPYTQYF.

CDR3 residues: CASRKGGPNTGELFF. The CDR3 nucleotides are TGCGCCAGCAGGAAGGGGGGCCCGAACACCGGGGAGCTGTTTTTT. V usage is TRBV5-1 and J usage is TRBJ2-2; perhaps D is TRBD1 or TRBD2 (6 bases each). The CDR3 sequence is 15 residues long. The ends were cut back, 5 bases at V and 0 bases at J, with 11 bases in the middle. The V gene's germline CDR1 is SGHRS and CDR2 YFSETQ.

V gene TRBV10-3 combines with J gene TRBJ2-1; D might be TRBD1 (7 bases). The CDR3 runs 14 residues. Per the germline V gene, CDR1 is ENHRY and CDR2 is SYGVKD. The V and J ends lost 5 bases and 0 bases respectively, with 8 bases between them. CDR3 sequence: CAISQGGSYNEQFF. The CDR3 DNA sequence: TGTGCCATCAGTCAGGGGGGCTCCTACAATGAGCAGTTCTTC.

This clone appeared a few times. The rearrangement joins TRBV4-3 to TRBJ1-4; 7 bases line up with TRBD1. The V and J ends lost 0 bases and 8 bases, in that order; junction bases with no gene match: 6. Germline CDR1 and CDR2: LGHNA and YSLEER. The CDR3 is 15 amino acids. CDR3 in amino acids: CASSQEETGYEKLFF. In DNA form, the CDR3 reads TGCGCCAGCAGCCAAGAGGAGACAGGGTACGAAAAACTGTTTTTT.

The chain combines TRBV18 with TRBJ1-2; D not certain. The V and J ends lost 4 bases and 0 bases respectively, with 9 bases between them. In germline, CDR1 is KGHSH, CDR2 LQKENI. The CDR3 runs 14 residues. In nucleotides, the CDR3 is TGTGCCAGCTCACTTTCCGAGGCTAACTATGGCTACACCTTC. Translating it yields CASSLSEANYGYTF.

This clone has a handful of counts. The chain recombines TRBV4-1 with TRBJ1-5; D remains ambiguous. CDR1 and CDR2 (germline): MGHRA, YSYEKL. The CDR3 contains 18 residues. V was trimmed by 2 bases and J by 0 bases, leaving 17 bases between them. This CDR3 is CASSQSGEYYYSNQPQHF. The CDR3 DNA follows: TGCGCCAGCAGCCAATCGGGAGAGTACTATTATAGCAATCAGCCCCAGCATTTT.

The chain uses TRBV24-1 and TRBJ2-2; no clear D gene. V lost 9 bases and J 3 bases, leaving 19 bases between the germline ends. Germline CDR1 and CDR2: KGHDR and SFDVKD. This CDR3 spans 16 amino acids. The CDR3 reads CATGKNGQVHTGELFF. CDR3 sequence (DNA): TGTGCCACCGGTAAAAACGGGCAGGTCCACACCGGGGAGCTGTTTTTT.

The chain has TRBV18 and TRBJ1-1, with TRBD1 matching over 7 bases. There are 12 residues in the CDR3. After removal of 3 bases from V and 11 bases from J, the junction contained 6 bases not matched to a gene. Germline loops: CDR1 KGHSH, CDR2 LQKENI. This CDR3 reads CASSPDRIRAFF. In nucleotides, the CDR3 is TGTGCCAGCTCACCGGACAGGATCCGGGCTTTCTTT.

The V and J genes are TRBV7-6 and TRBJ1-4, with D unclear. The length of the CDR3 is 16 residues. Germline-derived CDR1 and CDR2 are SGHVS and FNYEAQ. V was pared by 1 base and J by 0 bases, with 9 bases between. The CDR3 sequence is CASSLGAPATNEKLFF. CDR3 nucleotide sequence: TGTGCCAGCAGCTTAGGAGCACCCGCAACTAATGAAAAACTGTTTTTT.

The V and J genes are TRBV18 and TRBJ2-7; TRBD2 might be the D (5 bases). Between the trimmed V and J ends, which lost 4 bases and 2 bases, there was a span of 9 bases. The germline CDR1 and CDR2 sequences are KGHSH and LQKENI. CDR3 size: 13 residues. CDR3 DNA: TGTGCCAGCTCACGCGACGGGACCTACGAGCAGTACTTC. This gives the protein CASSRDGTYEQYF. The full variable domain, with the rest looked up from reference TRBV18 and TRBJ2-7, is NAGVMQNPRHLVRRRGQEARLRCSPMKGHSHVYWYRQLPEEGLKFMVYLQKENIIDESGMPKERFSAEFPKEGPSILRIQQVVRGDSAAYFCASSRDGTYEQYFGPGTRLTVT.

The chain recombines TRBV14 with TRBJ2-2, with D possibly matching TRBD2 (6 bases). This CDR3 has 18 amino acids. V lost 1 base to trimming and J lost 2 bases, with 17 bases between them. Germline-derived CDR1 and CDR2 are SGHDN and FVKESK. The CDR3 region has the DNA TGTGCCAGCAGCCAAGCCGGGAGAGGGTGGAAAAACACCGGGGAGCTGTTTTTT. It specifies CASSQAGRGWKNTGELFF.

This chain joins TRBV11-2 and TRBJ2-5, with D tentatively TRBD2 (6 bases). The CDR3 totals 15 residues. Germline V gives CDR1 SGHAT, CDR2 FQNNGV. Trimming took off 5 bases at V and 2 bases at J, with 15 bases between the two ends. For the CDR3, the DNA is TGTGCCAGCAGCGCGCTACTAGCACGGCAAGAGACCCAGTACTTC. This gives the protein CASSALLARQETQYF.